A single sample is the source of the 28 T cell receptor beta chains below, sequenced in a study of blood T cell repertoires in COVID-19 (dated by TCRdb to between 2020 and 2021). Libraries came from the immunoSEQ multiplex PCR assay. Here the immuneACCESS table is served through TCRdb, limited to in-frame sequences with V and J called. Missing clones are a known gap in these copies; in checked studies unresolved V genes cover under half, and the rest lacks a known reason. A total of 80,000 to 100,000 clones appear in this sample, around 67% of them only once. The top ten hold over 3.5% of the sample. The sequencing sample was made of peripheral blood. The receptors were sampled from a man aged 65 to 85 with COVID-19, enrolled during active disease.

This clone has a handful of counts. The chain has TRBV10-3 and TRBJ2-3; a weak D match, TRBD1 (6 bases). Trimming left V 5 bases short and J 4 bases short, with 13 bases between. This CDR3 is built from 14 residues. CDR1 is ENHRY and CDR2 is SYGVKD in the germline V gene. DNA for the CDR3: TGTGCCATCAGTTCTTCTAAGGGGGCAGATACGCAGTATTTT. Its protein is CAISSSKGADTQYF.

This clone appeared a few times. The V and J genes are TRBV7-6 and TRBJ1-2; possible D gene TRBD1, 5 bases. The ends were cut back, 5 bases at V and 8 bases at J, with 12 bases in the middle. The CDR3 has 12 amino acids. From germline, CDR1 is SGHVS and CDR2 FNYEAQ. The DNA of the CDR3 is TGTGCCAGCAGCCTTGCAGGGCGAGGCTACACCTTC. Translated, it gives CASSLAGRGYTF.

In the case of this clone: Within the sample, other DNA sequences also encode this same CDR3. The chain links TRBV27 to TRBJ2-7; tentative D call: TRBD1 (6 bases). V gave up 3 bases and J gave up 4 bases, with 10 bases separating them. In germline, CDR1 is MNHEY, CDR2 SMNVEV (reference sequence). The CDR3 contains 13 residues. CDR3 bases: TGTGCCAGCAGTTTGACAGGCCCTTACGAGCAGTACTTC. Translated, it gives CASSLTGPYEQYF.

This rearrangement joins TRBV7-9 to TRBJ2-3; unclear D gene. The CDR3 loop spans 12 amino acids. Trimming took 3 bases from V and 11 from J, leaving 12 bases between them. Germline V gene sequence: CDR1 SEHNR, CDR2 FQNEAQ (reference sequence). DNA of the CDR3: TGTGCCAGCAGCTTCCCTCGAGTGGTGCAGTATTTT. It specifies CASSFPRVVQYF.

The CDR3 region is CASSYGSGFNYEQYF. The CDR3 DNA is TGTGCCAGCAGTTACGGGTCAGGGTTCAACTACGAGCAGTACTTC. The rearrangement joins TRBV6-5 to TRBJ2-7; D is perhaps TRBD1 (5 bases). Germline V gene data show CDR1 as MNHEY and CDR2 as SVGAGI. With 2 bases removed from V and 3 bases from J, the gap between germline ends came to 14 bases. The CDR3 is 15 amino acids.

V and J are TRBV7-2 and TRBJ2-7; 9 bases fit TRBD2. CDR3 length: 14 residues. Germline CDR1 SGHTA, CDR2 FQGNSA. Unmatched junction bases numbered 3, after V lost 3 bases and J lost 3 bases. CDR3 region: CASSFPSGVYEQYF. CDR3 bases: TGTGCCAGCAGCTTCCCTAGCGGGGTCTACGAGCAGTACTTC.

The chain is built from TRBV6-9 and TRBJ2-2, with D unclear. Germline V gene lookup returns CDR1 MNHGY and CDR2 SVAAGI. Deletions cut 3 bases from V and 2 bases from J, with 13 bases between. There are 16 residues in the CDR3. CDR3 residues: CASSYPSRGNTGELFF. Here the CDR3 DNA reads TGTGCCAGCAGTTACCCTTCTCGAGGAAACACCGGGGAGCTGTTTTTT.

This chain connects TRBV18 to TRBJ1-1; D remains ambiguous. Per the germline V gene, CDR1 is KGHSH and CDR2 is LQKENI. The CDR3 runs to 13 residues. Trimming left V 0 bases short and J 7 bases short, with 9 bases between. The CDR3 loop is CASSPPSGVEAFF. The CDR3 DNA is TGTGCCAGCTCACCACCCTCCGGGGTTGAAGCTTTCTTT.

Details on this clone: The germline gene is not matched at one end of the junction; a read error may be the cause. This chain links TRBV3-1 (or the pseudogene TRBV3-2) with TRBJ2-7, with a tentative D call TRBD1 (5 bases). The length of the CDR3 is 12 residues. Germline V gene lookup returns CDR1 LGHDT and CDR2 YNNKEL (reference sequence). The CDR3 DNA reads TGTGCCAGCAGCCAGGCCACAAGGGGAATTTGGTTC. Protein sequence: CASSQATRGIWF.

The CDR3 loop is CASSQGSGSGTDTQYF. The CDR3 DNA sequence: TGCGCCAGCAGCCAGGGTAGCGGGAGTGGCACAGATACGCAGTATTTT. The chain employs TRBV4-1 and TRBJ2-3, with 9 bases aligning to TRBD2. Germline-derived CDR1 and CDR2 are MGHRA and YSYEKL. The CDR3 has 16 amino acids. Trimming removed 3 bases from V and 1 base from J; junction bases left unmatched: 5.

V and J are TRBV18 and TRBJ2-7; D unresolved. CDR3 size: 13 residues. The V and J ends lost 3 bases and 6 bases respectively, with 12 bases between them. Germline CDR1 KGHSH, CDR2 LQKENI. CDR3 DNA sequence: TGTGCCAGCTCACCGGGCCCAGCAGCCGAGCAGTACTTC. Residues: CASSPGPAAEQYF.

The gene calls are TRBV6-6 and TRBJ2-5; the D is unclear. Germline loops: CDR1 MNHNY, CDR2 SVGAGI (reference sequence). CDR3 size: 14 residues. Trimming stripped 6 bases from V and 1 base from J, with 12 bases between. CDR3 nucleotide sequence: TGTGCCAGCAGCCCAACAGTCCCCCAAGAGACCCAGTACTTC. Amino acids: CASSPTVPQETQYF.

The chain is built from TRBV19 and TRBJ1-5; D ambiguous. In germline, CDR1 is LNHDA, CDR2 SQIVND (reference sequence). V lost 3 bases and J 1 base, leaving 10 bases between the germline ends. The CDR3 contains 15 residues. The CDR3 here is CASSISQPSNQPQHF. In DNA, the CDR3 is TGTGCCAGTAGTATTTCACAGCCCAGCAATCAGCCCCAGCATTTT.

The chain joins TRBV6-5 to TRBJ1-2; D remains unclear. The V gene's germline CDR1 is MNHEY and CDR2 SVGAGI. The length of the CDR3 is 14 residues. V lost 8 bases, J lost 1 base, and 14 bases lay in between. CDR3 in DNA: TGTGCCAGCTGCCCACTAGCCTTTAACTATGGCTACACCTTC. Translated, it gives CASCPLAFNYGYTF.

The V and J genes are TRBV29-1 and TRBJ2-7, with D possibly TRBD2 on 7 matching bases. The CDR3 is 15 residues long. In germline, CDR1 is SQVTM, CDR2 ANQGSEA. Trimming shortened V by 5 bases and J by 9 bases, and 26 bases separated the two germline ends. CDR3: CSVPRGTPGGAGQYF. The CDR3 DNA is TGCAGCGTTCCTAGGGGGACCCCGGGAGGAGCGGGGCAGTACTTC.

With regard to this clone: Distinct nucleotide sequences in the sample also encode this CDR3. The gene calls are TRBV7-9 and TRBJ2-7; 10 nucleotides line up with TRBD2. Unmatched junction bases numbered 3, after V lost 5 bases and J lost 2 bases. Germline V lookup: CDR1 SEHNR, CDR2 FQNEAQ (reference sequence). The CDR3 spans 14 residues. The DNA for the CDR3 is TGTGCCAGCAGCGGACTAGCGGAAACCTACGAGCAGTACTTC. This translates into CASSGLAETYEQYF.

CDR3 sequence: CSASGREGYQETQYF. In DNA, the CDR3 is TGCAGTGCTAGTGGGCGGGAGGGGTACCAAGAGACCCAGTACTTC. The rearrangement uses TRBV20-1 and TRBJ2-5, with 9 bases identical to TRBD2. Germline CDR1 and CDR2: DFQATT and SNEGSKA (reference sequence). CDR3 length: 15 residues. The V segment lost 3 bases and the J segment 0 bases; nucleotides outside the gene matches: 5.

CDR3 in amino acids: CASSFLAGGTNQPQHF. CDR3 DNA: TGTGCCAGCAGTTTTCTTGCAGGGGGTACCAATCAGCCCCAGCATTTT. This chain connects TRBV28 to TRBJ1-5, with 7 positions matching TRBD1. This CDR3 is built from 16 residues. Germline CDR1 is MDHEN and CDR2 is SYDVKM. Losses at the gene ends were 3 bases for V and 3 bases for J; bases not matched to a gene: 8. Drawing the rest from reference TRBV28 and TRBJ1-5, the complete variable domain is DVKVTQSSRYLVKRTGEKVFLECVQDMDHENMFWYRQDPGLGLRLIYFSYDVKMKEKGDIPEGYSVSREKKERFSLILESASTNQTSMYLCASSFLAGGTNQPQHFGDGTRLSIL.

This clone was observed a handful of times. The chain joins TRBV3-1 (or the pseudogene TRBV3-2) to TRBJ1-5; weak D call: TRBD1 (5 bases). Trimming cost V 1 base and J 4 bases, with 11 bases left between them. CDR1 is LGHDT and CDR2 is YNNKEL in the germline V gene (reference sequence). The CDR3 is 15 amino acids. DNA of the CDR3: TGTGCCAGCAGCCAAGGGAGGGGCCGAAATCAGCCCCAGCATTTT. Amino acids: CASSQGRGRNQPQHF.

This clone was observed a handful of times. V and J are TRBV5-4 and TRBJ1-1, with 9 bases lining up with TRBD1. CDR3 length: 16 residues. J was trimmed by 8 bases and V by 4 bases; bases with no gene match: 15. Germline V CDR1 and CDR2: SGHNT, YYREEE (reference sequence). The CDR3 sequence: CASSPGQGTRWGEAFF. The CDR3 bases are TGTGCCAGCAGCCCGGGACAGGGTACCAGATGGGGAGAAGCTTTCTTT.

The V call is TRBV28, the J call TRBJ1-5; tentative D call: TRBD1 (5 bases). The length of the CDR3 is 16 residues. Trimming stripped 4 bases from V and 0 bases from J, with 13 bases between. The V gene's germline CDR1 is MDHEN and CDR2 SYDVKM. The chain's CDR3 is CASSSRLTGSNQPQHF. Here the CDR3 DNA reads TGTGCCAGCAGTTCCCGTCTAACAGGTAGCAATCAGCCCCAGCATTTT.

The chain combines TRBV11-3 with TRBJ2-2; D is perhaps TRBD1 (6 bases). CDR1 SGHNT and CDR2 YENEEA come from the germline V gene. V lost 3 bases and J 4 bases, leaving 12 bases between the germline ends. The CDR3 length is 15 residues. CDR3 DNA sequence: TGTGCCAGCAGCTTGAGCAGGGGTGGCACCGGGGAGCTGTTTTTT. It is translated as CASSLSRGGTGELFF.

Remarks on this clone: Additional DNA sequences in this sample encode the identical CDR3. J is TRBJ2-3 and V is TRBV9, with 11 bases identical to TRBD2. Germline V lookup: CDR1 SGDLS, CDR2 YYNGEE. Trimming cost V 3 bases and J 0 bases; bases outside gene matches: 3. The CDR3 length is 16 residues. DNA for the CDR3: TGTGCCAGCAGCGGGGGGACTAGCGGAAGCACAGATACGCAGTATTTT. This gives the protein CASSGGTSGSTDTQYF.

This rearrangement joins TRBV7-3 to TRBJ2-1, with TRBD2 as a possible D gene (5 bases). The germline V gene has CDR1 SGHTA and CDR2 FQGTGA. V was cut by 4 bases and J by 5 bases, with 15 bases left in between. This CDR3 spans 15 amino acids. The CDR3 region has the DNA TGTGCCAGCAGCTCAGGCGGGCGGGCGGACAATGAGCAGTTCTTC. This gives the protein CASSSGGRADNEQFF.

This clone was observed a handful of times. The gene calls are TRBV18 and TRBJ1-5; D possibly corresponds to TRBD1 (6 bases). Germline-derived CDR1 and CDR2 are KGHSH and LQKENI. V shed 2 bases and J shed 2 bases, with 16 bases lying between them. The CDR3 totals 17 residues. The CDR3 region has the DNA TGTGCCAGCTCACCAGAAACAGGGTCTTCTGGCAATCAGCCCCAGCATTTT. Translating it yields CASSPETGSSGNQPQHF.

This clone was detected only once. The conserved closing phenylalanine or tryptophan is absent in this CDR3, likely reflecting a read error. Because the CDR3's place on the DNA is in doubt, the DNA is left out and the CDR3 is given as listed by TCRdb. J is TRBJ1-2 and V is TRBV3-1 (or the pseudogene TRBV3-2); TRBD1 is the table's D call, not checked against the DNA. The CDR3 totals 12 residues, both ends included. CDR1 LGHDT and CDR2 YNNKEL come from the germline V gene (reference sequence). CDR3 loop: CASNPTQGALQY.

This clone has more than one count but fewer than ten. The CDR3: CASSQEFSGNQPQHF. The CDR3 nucleotides are TGCGCCAGCAGCCAAGAATTTTCGGGAAATCAGCCCCAGCATTTT. The rearrangement uses TRBV4-1 and TRBJ1-5, with unresolved D. The CDR3 covers 15 residues. The V gene's germline CDR1 is MGHRA and CDR2 YSYEKL. V lost 0 bases, J lost 4 bases, and 10 bases lay in between.

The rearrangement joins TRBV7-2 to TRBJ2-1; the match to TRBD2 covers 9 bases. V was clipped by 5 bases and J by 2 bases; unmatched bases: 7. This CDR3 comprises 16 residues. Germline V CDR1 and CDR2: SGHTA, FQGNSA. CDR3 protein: CASSLSGSGAYNEQFF. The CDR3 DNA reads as TGTGCCAGCAGCCTTAGCGGGAGCGGGGCCTACAATGAGCAGTTCTTC.